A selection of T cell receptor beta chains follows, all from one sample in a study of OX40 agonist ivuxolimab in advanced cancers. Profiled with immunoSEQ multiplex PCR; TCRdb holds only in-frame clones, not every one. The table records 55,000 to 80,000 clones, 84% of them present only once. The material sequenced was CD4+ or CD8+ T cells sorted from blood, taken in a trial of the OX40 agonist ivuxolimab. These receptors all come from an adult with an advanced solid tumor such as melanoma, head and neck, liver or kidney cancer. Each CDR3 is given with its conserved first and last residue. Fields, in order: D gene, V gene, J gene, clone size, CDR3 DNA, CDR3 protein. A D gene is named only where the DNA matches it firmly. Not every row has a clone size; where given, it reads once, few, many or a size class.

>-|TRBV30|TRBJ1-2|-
TGTGCCTGGAGCACAACCGGGCCCTATGGCTACACCTTC
CAWSTTGPYGYTF
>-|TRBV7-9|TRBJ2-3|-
TGTGCCAGCAGCTTTGATAGGCCCAGCACAGATACGCAGTATTTT
CASSFDRPSTDTQYF
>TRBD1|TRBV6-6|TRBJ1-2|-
TGTGCCAGCTGGACAGGGGTGGGAGATGGCTACACCTTC
CASWTGVGDGYTF
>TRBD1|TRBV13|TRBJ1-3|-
TGTGCCAGCAGCACGACAGGGGCTGAAAACACCATATATTTT
CASSTTGAENTIYF
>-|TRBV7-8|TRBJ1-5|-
TGTGCCAGCAGCCCCCGGGCGGCAGGGAGCAATCAGCCCCAGCATTTT
CASSPRAAGSNQPQHF
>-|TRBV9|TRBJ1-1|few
TGTGCCAGCAGCTCTGGGACCATGAACACTGAAGCTTTCTTT
CASSSGTMNTEAFF
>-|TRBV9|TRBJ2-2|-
TGTGCCAGCAGCGCAGGGGCTCAGGGGGAGCTGTTTTTT
CASSAGAQGELFF
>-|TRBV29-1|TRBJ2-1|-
TGCAGCGTTGAAGATGCTTCGGGGGCCCCCTACTCCTACAATGAGCAGTTCTTC
CSVEDASGAPYSYNEQFF
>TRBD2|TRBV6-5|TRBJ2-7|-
TGTGCCAGCAGGGCCGGGACTAGCGGAACCTACGAGCAGTACTTC
CASRAGTSGTYEQYF
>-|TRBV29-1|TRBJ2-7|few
TGCAGCGTCTACACAGGGATATCTGGGGATCTACGTGGGAATGCCTACGAGCAGTACTTC
CSVYTGISGDLRGNAYEQYF
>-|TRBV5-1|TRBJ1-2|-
TGCGCCAGCAGTCAGGATACTTATAACTATGGCTACACCTTC
CASSQDTYNYGYTF
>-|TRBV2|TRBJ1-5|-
TGTGCCAGCCGGGGGGGGGCCGGGCAGCCCCAGCATTTT
CASRGGAGQPQHF
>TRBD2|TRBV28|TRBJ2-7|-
TGTGCCAGCAGTTATGGCCGACTAGCGGGGGGCGGCCTAGGTGAGCAGTACTTC
CASSYGRLAGGGLGEQYF
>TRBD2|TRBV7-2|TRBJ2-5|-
TGTGCCAGCAGCTTTAAGCGGGAGGGCCGGGCAGAGACCCAGTACTTC
CASSFKREGRAETQYF
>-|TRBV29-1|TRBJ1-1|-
TGCAGCGTTGGGGGGGGCACAGTCACTGAAGCTTTCTTT
CSVGGGTVTEAFF
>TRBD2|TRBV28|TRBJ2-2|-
TGTGCCAGCAGTTTCCCCCGCGCGGCGGGGGACGATCTGAACACCGGGAAGCTGTTTTTT
CASSFPRAAGDDLNTGKLFF
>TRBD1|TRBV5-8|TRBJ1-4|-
TGTGCCAGCAGCTTCGGGACAGGGGCAACTAATGAAAAACTGTTTTTT
CASSFGTGATNEKLFF
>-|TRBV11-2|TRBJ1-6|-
TGTGCCAGCAGCCCAGGGAACTATAATTCACCCCTCCACTTT
CASSPGNYNSPLHF
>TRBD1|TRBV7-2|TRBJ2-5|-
TGTGCCAGCAGCTTATCCGGACAGGCCTCCAGGGAGACCCAGTACTTC
CASSLSGQASRETQYF
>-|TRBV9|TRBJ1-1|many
TGTGCCAGCAGCGTAGTGGAGGGCACTGAAGCTTTCTTT
CASSVVEGTEAFF
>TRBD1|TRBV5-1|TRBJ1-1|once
TGCGCCAGCAGGGGGACAGGGGGGAGGAACACTGAAGCTTTCTTT
CASRGTGGRNTEAFF
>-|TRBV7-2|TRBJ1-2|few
TGTGCCAGCAGCTTAACTTCCGGACAGCGGCGCACCTTC
CASSLTSGQRRTF
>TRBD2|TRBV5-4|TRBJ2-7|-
TGTGCCAGCAGCCTAGAGCGGGGGGCCTACGAGCAGTACTTC
CASSLERGAYEQYF
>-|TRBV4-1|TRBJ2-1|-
TGCGCCAGCAGCCACCCCCCTACAGAGAGCTCCTACAATGAGCAGTTCTTC
CASSHPPTESSYNEQFF
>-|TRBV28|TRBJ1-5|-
TGTGCCAGCAGTTTTCTGGATAGCAATCAGCCCCAGCATTTT
CASSFLDSNQPQHF
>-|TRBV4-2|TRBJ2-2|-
TGTGCCAGCAGCCAAGATTCAGTCACAATCGGGGAGCTGTTTTTT
CASSQDSVTIGELFF
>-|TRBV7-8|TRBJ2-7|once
TGTGCCAGCAGCTTAAAGGGAGTAGACCCCTACGAGCAGTACTTC
CASSLKGVDPYEQYF
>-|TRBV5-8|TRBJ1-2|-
TGTGCCAGCAGCTTGGCCGGCAGGTTCCGAGGTGACTATGGCTACACCTTC
CASSLAGRFRGDYGYTF
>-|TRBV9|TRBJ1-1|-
TGTGCCAGCAGCGTATGGATTGAGAACACTGAAGCTTTCTTT
CASSVWIENTEAFF
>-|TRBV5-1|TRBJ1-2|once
TGCGCCAGCAGCTTGGACCCCTCGTCCTACTATGGCTACACCTTC
CASSLDPSSYYGYTF
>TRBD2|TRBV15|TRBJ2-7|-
TGTGCCACCAGCAGGCTAGCGGGCACCTACGAGCAGTACTTC
CATSRLAGTYEQYF
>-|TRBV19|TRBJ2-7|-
TGTGCCAGTAGTACGAGGGTCGAACTCTCCTACGAGCAGTACTTC
CASSTRVELSYEQYF
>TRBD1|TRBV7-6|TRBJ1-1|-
TGTGCCAGCAGCTTAACGGACAGGGCTGAAGCTTTCTTT
CASSLTDRAEAFF
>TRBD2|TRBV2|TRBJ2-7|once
TGTGCCAGCAGTCTAGCGGGAGTCGGCGAGCAGTACTTC
CASSLAGVGEQYF
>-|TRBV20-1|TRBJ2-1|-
TGCAGTGCTAACCCCAACTATGAGCAGTTCTTC
CSANPNYEQFF
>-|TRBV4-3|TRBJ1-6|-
TGCGCCAGCAGCCAAAGACAGAATTCACCCCTCCACTTT
CASSQRQNSPLHF
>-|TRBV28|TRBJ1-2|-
TGTGCCAGCAGTTTATCCCGCGGGGGTGGCTATGGCTACACCTTC
CASSLSRGGGYGYTF
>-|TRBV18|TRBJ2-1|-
TGTGCCAGCTCACCTCGGGTAGCGGATGAGAATGAGCAGTTCTTC
CASSPRVADENEQFF